These T cell receptor beta chains were read from a single sample in a study of T cell responses to AZD1222 COVID-19 vaccine. The method was immunoSEQ multiplex PCR; TCRdb's version includes in-frame clones alone and lacks a portion of them. The table shows around 120,000 clones, with under 95% occurring only once. The sample consisted of peripheral blood, taken on day 0 of AZD1222 vaccination. The receptors here all came from an adult in good health. Both conserved end residues are part of each CDR3. Each record gives: CDR3 protein, J gene, V gene.

CASEGGYSNQPQHF	TRBJ1-5	TRBV19
CASSVGTSGGEETQYF	TRBJ2-5	TRBV19
CATSDLGAGELFF	TRBJ2-2	TRBV24-1
CASSLALTRDTYEQYF	TRBJ2-7	TRBV7-8
CAAVRGIFGTGIGTDTQYF	TRBJ2-3	TRBV2
CASSYSGTGGQTEAFF	TRBJ1-1	TRBV6-5
CASSQDMAVSEAFF	TRBJ1-1	TRBV4-3
CASGQGGAAGPYNEQFF	TRBJ2-1	TRBV5-1
CAWSSGERGQYF	TRBJ2-7	TRBV30
CASSLEPGQGQETQYF	TRBJ2-5	TRBV7-9
CATSRELTGANVLTF	TRBJ2-6	TRBV15
CASSLAGRTPEMNTEAFF	TRBJ1-1	TRBV7-6
CASSVGQGYQPQHF	TRBJ1-5	TRBV9
CASSPGQENSPLHF	TRBJ1-6	TRBV3-1/TRBV3-2
CASSSLTLGEQFF	TRBJ2-1	TRBV7-3
CASSLLVGDTQYF	TRBJ2-3	TRBV12-3/TRBV12-4
CAIVVGTGAGYEQYF	TRBJ2-7	TRBV24-1
CASSRLAGGLNTGELFF	TRBJ2-2	TRBV5-1
CASSPTATNEKLFF	TRBJ1-4	TRBV18
CASSPAGGILEKLFF	TRBJ1-4	TRBV18
CASSILGQGAQYEQYF	TRBJ2-7	TRBV19
CASSWSGANQPQHF	TRBJ1-5	TRBV6-5
CASSSPGGVKLFF	TRBJ1-4	TRBV9
CASSSRGSNQPQHF	TRBJ1-5	TRBV7-2
CASSLQGLEAFF	TRBJ1-1	TRBV5-4
CASSLDKRASNTGELFF	TRBJ2-2	TRBV7-2
CASSLAGGRAVFNEQFF	TRBJ2-1	TRBV13
CASSDGRADTQYF	TRBJ2-3	TRBV2
CASSLAGINYGYTF	TRBJ1-2	TRBV5-6
CASSGWTGGKAFF	TRBJ1-1	TRBV10-1
CASSPTRLAGGNEQFF	TRBJ2-1	TRBV19
CATSGGEPTDTQYF	TRBJ2-3	TRBV24-1
CASSQSYLEAAGEAFF	TRBJ1-1	TRBV3-1/TRBV3-2
CASSLGAGGLAGFQETQYF	TRBJ2-5	TRBV7-6
CASRRQGDEKLFF	TRBJ1-4	TRBV2
CASSLGGNSPLHF	TRBJ1-6	TRBV27
CASSSGREFVTEAFF	TRBJ1-1	TRBV7-2
CASSQERPGETQYF	TRBJ2-5	TRBV4-1
CASSRTGQGSYEQYF	TRBJ2-7	TRBV3-1/TRBV3-2
CASSSFWGSHGELFF	TRBJ2-2	TRBV27
CASTHLNEKLFF	TRBJ1-4	TRBV6-5
CASSYTLTGNNEQFF	TRBJ2-1	TRBV6-5
CASSPPENQPQHF	TRBJ1-5	TRBV18
CASSEALGRYEYF	TRBJ2-7	TRBV2
CASRPGRSSYEQYF	TRBJ2-7	TRBV6-5
CASSPDGGGLNTEAFF	TRBJ1-1	TRBV11-2
CASSRPPRHEQYF	TRBJ2-7	TRBV27
CAWRGGKDYGYTF	TRBJ1-2	TRBV30
CASGAGDTGELFF	TRBJ2-2	TRBV28
CASSPPPRDPGYGYTF	TRBJ1-2	TRBV18
CASSLGNSGPLHF	TRBJ1-6	TRBV7-2
CASSDSGRESEAFF	TRBJ1-1	TRBV6-4
CASSLRGLTYEQYF	TRBJ2-7	TRBV7-9